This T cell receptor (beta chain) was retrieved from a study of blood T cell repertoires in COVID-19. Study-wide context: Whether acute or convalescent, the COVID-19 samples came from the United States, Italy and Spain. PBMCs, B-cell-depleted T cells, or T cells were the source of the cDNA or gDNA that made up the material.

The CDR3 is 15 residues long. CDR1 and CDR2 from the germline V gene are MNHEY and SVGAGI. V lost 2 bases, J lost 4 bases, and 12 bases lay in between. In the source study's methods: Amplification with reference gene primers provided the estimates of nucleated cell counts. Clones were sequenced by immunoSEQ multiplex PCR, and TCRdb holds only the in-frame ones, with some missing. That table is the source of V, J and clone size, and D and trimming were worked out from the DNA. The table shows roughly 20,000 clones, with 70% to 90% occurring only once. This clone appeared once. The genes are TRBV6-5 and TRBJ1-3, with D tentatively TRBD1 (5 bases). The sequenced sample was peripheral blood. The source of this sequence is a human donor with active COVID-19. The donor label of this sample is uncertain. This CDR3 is CASSYRGDLGNTIYF. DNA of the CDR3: TGTGCCAGCAGTTACAGGGGCGACCTCGGAAACACCATATATTTT.